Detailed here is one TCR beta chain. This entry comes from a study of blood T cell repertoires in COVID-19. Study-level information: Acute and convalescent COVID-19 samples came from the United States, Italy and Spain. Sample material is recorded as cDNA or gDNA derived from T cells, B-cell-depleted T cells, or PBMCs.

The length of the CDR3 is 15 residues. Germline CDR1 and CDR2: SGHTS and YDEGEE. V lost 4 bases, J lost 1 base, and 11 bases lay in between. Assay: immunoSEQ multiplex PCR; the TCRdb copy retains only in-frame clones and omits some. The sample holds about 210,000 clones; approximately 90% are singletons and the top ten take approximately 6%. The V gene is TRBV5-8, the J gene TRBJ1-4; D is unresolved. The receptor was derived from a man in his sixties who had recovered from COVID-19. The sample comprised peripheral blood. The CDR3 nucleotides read TGTGCCAGCAGCGCATTCGGTGAAACTAATGAAAAACTGTTTTTT. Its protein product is CASSAFGETNEKLFF.